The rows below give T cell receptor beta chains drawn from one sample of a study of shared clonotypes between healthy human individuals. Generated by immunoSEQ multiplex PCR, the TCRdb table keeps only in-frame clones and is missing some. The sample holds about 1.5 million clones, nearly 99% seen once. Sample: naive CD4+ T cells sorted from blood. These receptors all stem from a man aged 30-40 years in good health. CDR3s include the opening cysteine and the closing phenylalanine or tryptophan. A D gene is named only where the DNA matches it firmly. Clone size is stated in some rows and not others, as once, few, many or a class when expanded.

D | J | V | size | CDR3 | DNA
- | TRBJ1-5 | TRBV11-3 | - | CASSLESLRQPQHF | TGTGCCAGCAGCTTAGAAAGTCTCCGCCAGCCCCAGCATTTT
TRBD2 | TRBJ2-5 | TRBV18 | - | CASSPRGLAGRAETQYF | TGTGCCAGCTCACCAAGGGGACTAGCGGGCAGGGCGGAGACCCAGTACTTC
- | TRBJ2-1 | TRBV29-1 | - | CSVGRRQALGEQFF | TGCAGCGTTGGGCGTAGGCAGGCCCTTGGGGAGCAGTTCTTC
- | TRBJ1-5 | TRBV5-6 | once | CASSLGGTYLQPQHF | TGTGCCAGCAGCTTGGGGGGGACCTACCTCCAGCCCCAGCATTTT
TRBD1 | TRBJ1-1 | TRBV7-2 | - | CASNTGGARTEAFF | TGTGCCAGCAACACAGGGGGCGCGAGGACTGAAGCTTTCTTT
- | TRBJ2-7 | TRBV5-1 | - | CASSYREMASYEQYF | TGCGCCAGCAGCTACAGGGAGATGGCCTCCTACGAGCAGTACTTC
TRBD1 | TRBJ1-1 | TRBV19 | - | CASEDRSGAFF | TGTGCCAGTGAGGACAGGTCGGGGGCTTTCTTT
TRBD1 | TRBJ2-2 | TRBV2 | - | CASSVADRGRTGELFF | TGTGCCAGCAGTGTGGCGGACAGGGGTCGCACCGGGGAGCTGTTTTTT
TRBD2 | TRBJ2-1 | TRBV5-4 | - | CASSLGTSGSSYNEQFF | TGTGCCAGCAGCTTGGGCACTAGCGGTAGCTCCTACAATGAGCAGTTCTTC
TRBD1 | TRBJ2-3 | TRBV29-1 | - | CSGTGHSTDTQYF | TGCAGCGGGACAGGGCATAGCACAGATACGCAGTATTTT
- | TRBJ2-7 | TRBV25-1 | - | CASSDPRTGTYEQYF | TGTGCCAGCAGTGATCCGCGCACAGGAACCTACGAGCAGTACTTC